Below, 26 T cell receptor beta chains from the same sample are listed, as sequenced in a study of CD8 T cells in Susac syndrome. The RNA, 0.5 to 1 ug, was put through reverse transcription using random hexamers. One entry per CDR3 protein results from TCRdb running MiXCR on the immunoSEQ multiplex PCR reads. The repertoire holds about 130,000 distinct CDR3 sequences, with about 90% as singletons. What was sequenced was CD8+ T cells from PBMCs. Every receptor here comes from a human donor with multiple sclerosis.

The gene calls are TRBV3-1 and TRBJ2-7; 7 bases are shared with TRBD2. The V gene's germline CDR1 is LGHDT and CDR2 YNNKEL (reference sequence). The V gene end was trimmed by 3 bases and the J gene end by 3 bases; junction bases not matched to a gene: 5. CDR3 length equals 14 residues. The CDR3 DNA is TGTGCCAGCAGCCATGGGACTAACCTCTACGAGCAGTACTTC. It translates to CASSHGTNLYEQYF.

The V gene is TRBV10-2, the J gene TRBJ2-2; D gene uncertain. V lost 2 bases to trimming and J lost 3 bases, with 4 bases between them. Per germline, CDR1 WSHSY and CDR2 SAAADI. The CDR3 covers 13 residues. CDR3 sequence (DNA): TGCGCCAGCAGTGAGCGGGACACCGGGGAGCTGTTTTTT. This gives the protein CASSERDTGELFF.

The genes are TRBV5-6 and TRBJ2-7; 14 bases fit TRBD2. V lost 4 bases and J lost 2; bases outside the gene matches: 8. Germline V gene sequence: CDR1 SGHDT, CDR2 YYEEEE. The CDR3 runs 17 residues. This CDR3 reads CASSPGTSGSETYEQYF. Here the CDR3 DNA reads TGTGCCAGCAGCCCTGGGACTAGCGGGAGCGAAACCTACGAGCAGTACTTC.

This clonotype was counted only a few times. This sequence joins TRBV27 and TRBJ1-5; no reliable D call. CDR3 length equals 14 residues. Trimming removed 2 bases from V and 2 bases from J, with 7 bases in between. The germline V gene has CDR1 MNHEY and CDR2 SMNVEV (reference sequence). In nucleotides, the CDR3 is TGTGCCAGCAGTTTACGAGGAGGCAATCAGCCCCAGCATTTT. This gives the protein CASSLRGGNQPQHF.

In regard to this clonotype: A read error may produce the germline difference seen at one junction end. The chain is built from TRBV29-1 and TRBJ2-4, with D tentatively TRBD2 (6 bases). CDR3 length: 10 residues. Per the germline V gene, CDR1 is SQVTM and CDR2 is ANQGSEA. DNA for the CDR3: TGCAGCGTTGAAGATGGGGGGTGGCACTTC. As protein: CSVEDGGWHF.

CDR3 DNA sequence: TGTGCCAGCAGCTTAGCGGGGGACGGGAGAGGTAATGAGCAGTTCTTC. This gives the protein CASSLAGDGRGNEQFF. The V and J genes are TRBV7-9 and TRBJ2-1; D is perhaps TRBD2 (6 bases). CDR1 is SEHNR, CDR2 FQNEAQ, per germline (reference sequence). The V end was cut by 0 bases, the J end by 7 bases, with 16 bases between. CDR3 size: 16 residues.

The J gene is TRBJ1-1, the V gene TRBV19; D call uncertain. The CDR3 spans 14 residues. CDR1 is LNHDA and CDR2 is SQIVND in the germline V gene (reference sequence). V lost 1 base and J lost 7, with 13 bases in between. CDR3 bases: TGTGCCAGTAGTATAGTTAGGGCGCCGGATGAAGCTTTCTTT. This translates into CASSIVRAPDEAFF.

This rearrangement joins TRBV12-3 or TRBV12-4 to TRBJ1-5; D call uncertain. V was clipped by 4 bases and J by 5 bases, with 12 bases between them. The CDR3 is 14 residues long. The CDR3 DNA sequence: TGTGCCAGCAGTTCACCCCAATCAGATCAGCCCCAGCATTTT. It encodes CASSSPQSDQPQHF.

This clonotype was seen a few times. This chain uses TRBV27 with TRBJ1-1, with TRBD1 identical over 7 bases. Germline V gene sequence: CDR1 MNHEY, CDR2 SMNVEV (reference sequence). This CDR3 comprises 13 residues. V was pared by 3 bases and J by 6 bases, with 4 bases of the junction left unmatched. This chain's CDR3 is CASSFSGTAEAFF. As DNA, the CDR3 is TGTGCCAGCAGTTTCTCGGGGACAGCTGAAGCTTTCTTT.

This rearrangement joins TRBV29-1 to TRBJ1-1; maybe TRBD1 (6 bases). The CDR3 consists of 15 residues. The ends were cut back, 7 bases at V and 0 bases at J, with 18 bases in the middle. CDR1 and CDR2 from the germline V gene are SQVTM and ANQGSEA. The CDR3 DNA reads TGCAGCGCAAATCCAGGGGCCCGCCTGAACACTGAAGCTTTCTTT. Its protein is CSANPGARLNTEAFF.

The chain links TRBV20-1 to TRBJ2-7; D gene ambiguous. The germline V gene has CDR1 DFQATT and CDR2 SNEGSKA (reference sequence). This CDR3 region has 10 residues. V gave up 6 bases and J gave up 2 bases, with 5 bases separating them. Here the CDR3 DNA reads TGCAGTGCCGGAGCCTACGAGCAGTACTTC. It yields the protein CSAGAYEQYF.

The V gene is TRBV7-9, the J gene TRBJ2-1; 8 nucleotides match TRBD2. This CDR3 has 16 residues. CDR1 SEHNR and CDR2 FQNEAQ come from the germline V gene (reference sequence). The V gene end was trimmed by 4 bases and the J gene end by 3 bases; junction bases not matched to a gene: 8. CDR3 in DNA: TGTGCCAGCAGCTCCAATCCAAGCGGGAGCTACAATGAGCAGTTCTTC. It translates to CASSSNPSGSYNEQFF.

The CDR3 region is CASSFQGTYNEQFF. CDR3 DNA: TGTGCCAGCAGCTTCCAGGGGACCTACAATGAGCAGTTCTTC. This chain connects TRBV11-3 to TRBJ2-1, with a possible D match to TRBD1 (6 bases). Germline CDR1 and CDR2: SGHNT and YENEEA. The CDR3 contains 14 residues. Trimming pared 3 bases from V and 2 bases from J, leaving 8 bases between.

The V and J genes are TRBV4-2 and TRBJ2-7, with 9 bases fitting TRBD2. Germline assignment: CDR1 LGHNA and CDR2 YNFKEQ. The V and J ends lost 0 bases and 2 bases, in that order; junction bases with no gene match: 5. The CDR3 contains 16 residues. The CDR3, as DNA: TGTGCCAGCAGCCAAGATGGAATAGCGGGAGCCTACGAGCAGTACTTC. The encoded protein is CASSQDGIAGAYEQYF.

The table lists this clonotype with a few counts. This chain links TRBV27 with TRBJ2-7, with a possible D match to TRBD2 (5 bases). Deletions cut 4 bases from V and 0 bases from J, with 7 bases between. CDR3 length: 13 amino acids. CDR1 and CDR2 (germline): MNHEY, SMNVEV (reference sequence). CDR3 DNA: TGTGCCAGCAGTTCCGGGGACTCCTACGAGCAGTACTTC. It translates to CASSSGDSYEQYF.

The count of this clonotype is one. CDR3 loop: CATLTPAYEQYF. Here the CDR3 DNA reads TGTGCCACCCTAACGCCCGCCTACGAGCAGTACTTC. The chain is built from TRBV30 and TRBJ2-7; D gene unclear. This CDR3 comprises 12 residues. Trimming removed 8 bases at V and 2 bases at J, with 13 bases between. In germline, CDR1 is GTSNPN, CDR2 SVGIG (reference sequence). Full variable domain (missing parts from reference TRBV30 and TRBJ2-7): SQTIHQWPATLVQPVGSPLSLECTVEGTSNPNLYWYRQAAGRGLQLLFYSVGIGQISSEVPQNLSASRPQDRQFILSSKKLLLSDSGFYLCATLTPAYEQYFGPGTRLTVT.

This rearrangement joins TRBV7-9 to TRBJ1-4; no clear D gene. The germline CDR1 and CDR2 sequences are SEHNR and FQNEAQ (reference sequence). Trimming took off 4 bases at V and 2 bases at J, with 17 bases between the two ends. The CDR3 is 17 amino acids. The CDR3 sequence is CASSSTLGRRTNEKLFF. The CDR3 DNA follows: TGTGCCAGCAGCTCCACACTTGGGCGGCGGACTAATGAAAAACTGTTTTTT. The full variable domain, rest sourced from reference TRBV7-9 and TRBJ1-4, is DTGVSQNPRHKITKRGQNVTFRCDPISEHNRLYWYRQTLGQGPEFLTYFQNEAQLEKSRLLSDRFSAERPKGSFSTLEIQRTEQGDSAMYLCASSSTLGRRTNEKLFFGSGTQLSVL.

This chain joins TRBV5-1 and TRBJ1-6, with a tentative D call TRBD1 (6 bases). CDR1 is SGHRS, CDR2 YFSETQ, per germline. The CDR3 runs to 15 residues. V gave up 2 bases and J gave up 5 bases, with 11 bases separating them. CDR3 in amino acids: CASSFRDINNSPLHF. The CDR3, as DNA: TGCGCCAGCAGCTTCCGGGACATCAATAATTCACCCCTCCACTTT.

V gene TRBV20-1 combines with J gene TRBJ1-2; D possibly corresponds to TRBD1 (5 bases). V lost 0 bases to trimming and J lost 5 bases, with 16 bases between them. Germline CDR1 DFQATT, CDR2 SNEGSKA (reference sequence). The CDR3 consists of 15 residues. This CDR3 is CSARDPGLGSYGYTF. The DNA of the CDR3 is TGCAGTGCTAGAGATCCAGGGTTGGGCTCTTATGGCTACACCTTC.

This chain uses TRBV29-1 with TRBJ1-1; D is unclear. The germline CDR1 and CDR2 sequences are SQVTM and ANQGSEA. This CDR3 has 10 residues. This CDR3 reads CQAADTEAFF. The CDR3 region has the DNA TGCCAGGCGGCGGACACTGAAGCTTTCTTT.

The J gene is TRBJ2-2, the V gene TRBV6-2 or TRBV6-3, with TRBD2 as a possible D gene (7 bases). CDR3 length equals 14 residues. Germline assignment: CDR1 MNHEY and CDR2 SVGEGT. In DNA form, the CDR3 reads TGTGCAGGGGGGGGAGCGGCGAACACCGGGGAGCTGTTTTTT. Translation gives CAGGGAANTGELFF.

CDR3 in amino acids: CASSYGHPSTDTQYF. The DNA for the CDR3 is TGCGCCAGCAGCTACGGACACCCTAGCACAGATACGCAGTATTTT. This chain connects TRBV4-3 to TRBJ2-3; D may be TRBD1 (5 bases). The CDR3 consists of 15 residues. V was clipped by 5 bases and J by 0 bases, with 12 bases between them. CDR1 and CDR2 from the germline V gene are LGHNA and YSLEER.

This rearrangement joins TRBV13 to TRBJ1-1; D gene ambiguous. Per germline, CDR1 PRHDT and CDR2 FYEKMQ (reference sequence). V was trimmed by 5 bases and J by 0 bases, leaving 10 bases between them. The CDR3 consists of 14 residues. This CDR3 is CASSAIGLNTEAFF. The CDR3 nucleotides read TGTGCCAGCAGCGCCATAGGACTGAACACTGAAGCTTTCTTT.

This clonotype was observed a single time. The chain uses TRBV27 and TRBJ2-7; D might be TRBD2 (7 bases). This CDR3 is 15 amino acids long. V was cut by 0 bases and J by 3 bases, with 12 bases left in between. Germline CDR1 and CDR2: MNHEY and SMNVEV (reference sequence). CDR3 nucleotides: TGTGCCAGCAGTTTATCGGGGGGGCAGATCTACGAGCAGTACTTC. It yields the protein CASSLSGGQIYEQYF.

The rearrangement joins TRBV2 to TRBJ1-1; D is perhaps TRBD1 (5 bases). Germline values: CDR1 SNHLY, CDR2 FYNNEI. Trimming removed 7 bases at V and 6 bases at J, with 9 bases between. The CDR3 runs 11 residues. Here the CDR3 DNA reads TGTGCCAGCACCCTGGGGGCTGAAGCTTTCTTT. This gives the protein CASTLGAEAFF. Complete variable domain (other parts from reference TRBV2 and TRBJ1-1): EPEVTQTPSHQVTQMGQEVILRCVPISNHLYFYWYRQILGQKVEFLVSFYNNEISEKSEIFDDQFSVERPDGSNFTLKIRSTKLEDSAMYFCASTLGAEAFFGQGTRLTVV.

The CDR3 DNA reads as TGTGCCAGTACCTTCCTCTCGACCATGAACACTGAAGCTTTCTTT. The encoded protein is CASTFLSTMNTEAFF. The genes are TRBV19 and TRBJ1-1; D call uncertain. Trimming removed 7 bases at V and 0 bases at J, with 15 bases between. The germline V gene has CDR1 LNHDA and CDR2 SQIVND (reference sequence). CDR3 length: 15 amino acids. The full variable domain, rest sourced from reference TRBV19 and TRBJ1-1, is DGGITQSPKYLFRKEGQNVTLSCEQNLNHDAMYWYRQDPGQGLRLIYYSQIVNDFQKGDIAEGYSVSREKKESFPLTVTSAQKNPTAFYLCASTFLSTMNTEAFFGQGTRLTVV.